This T cell receptor (beta chain) originates from a study of shared clonotypes between healthy human individuals. Terminally differentiated effector memory CD45RA+ cells were excluded from the naive CD8 cells, which were CD45RO-negative and positively selected for CCR7. Here immunoSEQ multiplex PCR was the method, and the copy in TCRdb shows in-frame clones only, minus some. Here the sample spans around 650,000 clones, around 96% being singletons. CDR1 and CDR2 from the germline V gene are MNHEY and SVGAGI. The CDR3 sequence is 14 residues long. After removal of 5 bases from V and 1 base from J, the junction contained 3 bases not matched to a gene.

The sequencing input was naive CD8+ T cells sorted from blood. The chain employs TRBV6-5 and TRBJ1-1; 8 bases are shared with TRBD1. The clonotype originates from a woman in her thirties in good health. The CDR3 is CASSVGQANTEAFF. The CDR3 coding sequence is TGTGCCAGCAGTGTGGGACAGGCGAACACTGAAGCTTTCTTT.